Each of the 18 T cell receptor beta chains below was sequenced from the same sample in a study of PD-1 blockade in classical Hodgkin lymphoma. Produced via immunoSEQ multiplex PCR; TCRdb's table is partial and in-frame only. The sample has 46,000 or so clones; 88% are singletons. After autologous stem cell transplantation all patients relapsed, and prior brentuximab vedotin exposure differed between cohorts. Specimen: peripheral blood mononuclear cells (PBMCs), collected at baseline. These receptors were taken from a human donor with classical Hodgkin lymphoma.

V is TRBV19 and J is TRBJ2-1, with 8 bases aligning to TRBD1. CDR1 and CDR2 (germline): LNHDA, SQIVND (reference sequence). The junction had 3 bases not matched to a gene; V was cut back by 6 bases and J by 5 bases. This CDR3 has 13 residues. CDR3 coding DNA: TGTGCCAGTAGCCAGGGGGCCAACAATGAGCAGTTCTTC. Protein product: CASSQGANNEQFF.

This clone has more than one count but fewer than ten. This chain uses TRBV6-1 with TRBJ2-5; weak D call: TRBD2 (6 bases). Looked up from germline, CDR1 is MNHNS and CDR2 is SASEGT. The germline V and J ends were trimmed by 7 bases and 4 bases, with 19 bases remaining between them. CDR3 length: 15 residues. In DNA, the CDR3 is TGTGCCAGCATTCTATTGGGGGGTGGGGGAGAGACCCAGTACTTC. This encodes CASILLGGGGETQYF.

V is TRBV6-5 and J is TRBJ1-2; D might be TRBD1 (5 bases). V lost 5 bases and J 4 bases, leaving 17 bases between the germline ends. The CDR3 has 15 amino acids. The germline CDR1 and CDR2 sequences are MNHEY and SVGAGI. As DNA, the CDR3 is TGTGCCAGCAGTGTGGGGCCAGCCCTGGCCTATGGCTACACCTTC. Amino acids: CASSVGPALAYGYTF.

The chain uses TRBV2 and TRBJ2-7; the D gene is possibly TRBD2 (5 bases). CDR1 and CDR2 from the germline V gene are SNHLY and FYNNEI. Trimming pared 3 bases from V and 0 bases from J, leaving 9 bases between. CDR3 length equals 14 residues. DNA of the CDR3: TGTGCCAGCAGTGAGGAGGAAAGCTCCTACGAGCAGTACTTC. Amino acid sequence: CASSEEESSYEQYF.

The chain is built from TRBV19 and TRBJ1-4, with 7 bases fitting TRBD1. The CDR3 is 18 amino acids. Trimming removed 2 bases from V and 0 bases from J; junction bases left unmatched: 9. Per germline, CDR1 LNHDA and CDR2 SQIVND (reference sequence). The CDR3 region is CASSINRGASSTNEKLFF. CDR3 sequence (DNA): TGTGCCAGTAGTATAAACAGGGGAGCTTCATCAACTAATGAAAAACTGTTTTTT.

V is TRBV7-2 and J is TRBJ2-2; D remains ambiguous. The V end lost 0 bases, the J end lost 1 base, and 9 bases lay between the germline ends. This CDR3 contains 16 residues. Looked up from germline, CDR1 is SGHTA and CDR2 is FQGNSA. CDR3 region: CASSLAIQLNTGELFF. In DNA, the CDR3 is TGTGCCAGCAGCTTAGCGATACAGCTGAACACCGGGGAGCTGTTTTTT.

The rearrangement joins TRBV7-9 to TRBJ1-5; D is possibly TRBD1 (5 bases). Germline lookup yields CDR1 SEHNR and CDR2 FQNEAQ (reference sequence). The CDR3 length is 15 residues. Trimming took off 0 bases at V and 5 bases at J, with 11 bases between the two ends. CDR3: CASSLAGREDQPQHF. CDR3 in DNA: TGTGCCAGCAGCTTAGCGGGCAGGGAAGATCAGCCCCAGCATTTT.

J is TRBJ1-1 and V is TRBV29-1, with unresolved D. Trimming removed 6 bases at V and 3 bases at J, with 17 bases between. The CDR3 covers 14 residues. The germline V gene has CDR1 SQVTM and CDR2 ANQGSEA. CDR3: CSVESQVMYTEAFF. The CDR3, as DNA: TGCAGCGTGGAGAGCCAGGTTATGTACACTGAAGCTTTCTTT.

The gene calls are TRBV7-8 and TRBJ2-7; the D gene is possibly TRBD1 (5 bases). With 4 bases removed from V and 4 bases from J, the gap between germline ends came to 8 bases. This CDR3 has 12 amino acids. CDR1 is SGHVS and CDR2 is FQNEAQ in the germline V gene. CDR3 in amino acids: CASSSGFYEQYF. CDR3 DNA sequence: TGTGCCAGCAGCTCAGGGTTTTACGAGCAGTACTTC.

The rearrangement uses TRBV2 and TRBJ1-5, with 7 bases identical to TRBD1. The CDR3 sequence is 15 residues long. Germline V gene sequence: CDR1 SNHLY, CDR2 FYNNEI. V was clipped by 7 bases and J by 0 bases; unmatched bases: 6. CDR3 protein: CASKRDSYSNQPQHF. The CDR3 coding sequence is TGTGCCAGCAAGAGGGACAGCTATAGCAATCAGCCCCAGCATTTT.

Concerning this clone: Within the sample, other DNA sequences also encode this same CDR3. The chain carries TRBV28 and TRBJ2-2; D not certain. Trimming pared 2 bases from V and 5 bases from J, leaving 0 bases between. The CDR3 spans 11 residues. Germline CDR1 and CDR2: MDHEN and SYDVKM. The CDR3 is CASSLTGELFF. The CDR3 nucleotides read TGTGCCAGCAGTTTAACCGGGGAGCTGTTTTTT. The variable domain in full, with the rest retrieved from reference TRBV28 and TRBJ2-2, is DVKVTQSSRYLVKRTGEKVFLECVQDMDHENMFWYRQDPGLGLRLIYFSYDVKMKEKGDIPEGYSVSREKKERFSLILESASTNQTSMYLCASSLTGELFFGEGSRLTVL.

The rearrangement uses TRBV28 and TRBJ2-7; 12 bases match TRBD2. Germline V CDR1 and CDR2: MDHEN, SYDVKM. This CDR3 comprises 15 residues. V shed 6 bases, J shed 0 bases, and the junction held 3 bases outside the gene matches. The CDR3 nucleotides read TGTGCCAGCAGGAGGACTAGCGGGGACTCCTACGAGCAGTACTTC. Amino acid sequence: CASRRTSGDSYEQYF. Supplemented by reference TRBV28 and TRBJ2-7, the full variable domain reads DVKVTQSSRYLVKRTGEKVFLECVQDMDHENMFWYRQDPGLGLRLIYFSYDVKMKEKGDIPEGYSVSREKKERFSLILESASTNQTSMYLCASRRTSGDSYEQYFGPGTRLTVT.

The rearrangement links TRBV6-6 to TRBJ2-5; 11 positions agree with TRBD1. The germline V gene encodes CDR1 MNHNY and CDR2 SVGAGI (reference sequence). V trimming: 5 bases; J trimming: 5 bases; junction bases outside the gene matches: 10. The CDR3 extends over 16 amino acids. CDR3 bases: TGTGCCAGCAGTACCGGACAGGGGGCTGTTTTGGAGACCCAGTACTTC. Residues: CASSTGQGAVLETQYF.

This clone was recorded only once. The chain links TRBV27 to TRBJ2-1; 10 bases line up with TRBD2. The J segment lost 8 bases and the V segment lost 4 bases, leaving 8 bases of the junction unmatched. This CDR3 contains 15 residues. Germline V gene sequence: CDR1 MNHEY, CDR2 SMNVEV (reference sequence). CDR3 residues: CASSSQREGLDEQFF. The DNA of the CDR3 is TGTGCCAGCAGTTCCCAGCGGGAGGGCCTCGATGAGCAGTTCTTC.

The V and J genes are TRBV6-1 and TRBJ2-2; 7 nucleotides line up with TRBD1. The length of the CDR3 is 15 residues. J lost 4 bases, V lost 4 bases, and 6 bases had no gene match. Germline V gene sequence: CDR1 MNHNS, CDR2 SASEGT. The CDR3 bases are TGTGCCAGCAGTGCGGGCAGGGGGTTCACCGGGGAGCTGTTTTTT. As protein: CASSAGRGFTGELFF.

CDR3 amino acids: CASSMDSFSYEQYF. The CDR3 nucleotides read TGCGCCAGCAGCATGGACAGTTTCTCCTACGAGCAGTACTTC. The J gene is TRBJ2-7, the V gene TRBV5-1; maybe TRBD1 (6 bases). V was clipped by 4 bases and J by 0 bases, with 11 bases between them. Germline V lookup: CDR1 SGHRS, CDR2 YFSETQ. The CDR3 is 14 residues long.

The rearrangement links TRBV28 to TRBJ1-2; 11 bases match TRBD1. With 7 bases clipped from V and 7 bases from J, the junction kept 8 bases outside the gene matches. The CDR3 is 14 residues long. Germline V gene data show CDR1 as MDHEN and CDR2 as SYDVKM. In nucleotides, the CDR3 is TGTGCCAGCATCAAAGGGACAGGGGGGTTTGGCTACACCTTC. It is translated as CASIKGTGGFGYTF.

The chain combines TRBV7-8 with TRBJ2-3; TRBD2 aligns across 10 bases. Germline loops: CDR1 SGHVS, CDR2 FQNEAQ. The CDR3 contains 21 residues. V gave up 0 bases and J gave up 1 base; unmatched junction bases: 16. The CDR3 sequence is CASSLAWRTSGSRRGTDTQYF. In DNA, the CDR3 is TGTGCCAGCAGCTTAGCGTGGAGGACTAGCGGCTCTAGGAGGGGCACAGATACGCAGTATTTT.